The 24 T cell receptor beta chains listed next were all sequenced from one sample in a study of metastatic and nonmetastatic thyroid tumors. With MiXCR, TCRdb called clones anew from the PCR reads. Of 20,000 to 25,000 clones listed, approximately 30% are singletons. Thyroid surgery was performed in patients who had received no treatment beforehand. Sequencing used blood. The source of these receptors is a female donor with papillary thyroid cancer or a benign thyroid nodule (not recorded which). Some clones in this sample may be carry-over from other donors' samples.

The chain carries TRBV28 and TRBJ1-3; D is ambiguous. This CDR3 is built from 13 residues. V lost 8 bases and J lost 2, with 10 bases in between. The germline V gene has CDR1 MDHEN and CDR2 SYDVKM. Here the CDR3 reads CASSKATGNTIYF. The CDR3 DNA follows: TGTGCCAGCTCAAAGGCCACTGGAAACACCATATATTTT.

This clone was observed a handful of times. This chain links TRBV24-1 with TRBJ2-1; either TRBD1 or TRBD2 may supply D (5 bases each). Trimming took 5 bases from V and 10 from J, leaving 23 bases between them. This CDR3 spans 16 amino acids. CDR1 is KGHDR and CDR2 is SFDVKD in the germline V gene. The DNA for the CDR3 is TGTGCCACCAGTGTCGACCCCCCATGGGCCGGGACGGAGCAGTTCTTC. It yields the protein CATSVDPPWAGTEQFF.

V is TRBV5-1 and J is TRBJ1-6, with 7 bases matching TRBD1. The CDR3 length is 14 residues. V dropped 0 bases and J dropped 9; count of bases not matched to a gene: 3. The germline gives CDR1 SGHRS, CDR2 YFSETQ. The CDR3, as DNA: TGCGCCAGCAGCTTGGAACAGGGGACTTCACCCCTCCACTTT. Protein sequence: CASSLEQGTSPLHF.

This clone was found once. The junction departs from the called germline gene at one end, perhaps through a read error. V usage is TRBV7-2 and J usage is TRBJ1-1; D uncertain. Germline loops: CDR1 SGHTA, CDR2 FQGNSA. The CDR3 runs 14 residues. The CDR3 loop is CASSLGHGNTEAFF. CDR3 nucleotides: TGTGCCAGCAGCTTAGGGCACGGGAACACTGAAGCCTTCTTT. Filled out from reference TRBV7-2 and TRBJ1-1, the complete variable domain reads GAGVSQSPSNKVTEKGKDVELRCDPISGHTALYWYRQSLGQGLEFLIYFQGNSAPDKSGLPSDRFSAERTGGSVSTLTIQRTQQEDSAVYLCASSLGHGNTEAFFGQGTRLTVV.

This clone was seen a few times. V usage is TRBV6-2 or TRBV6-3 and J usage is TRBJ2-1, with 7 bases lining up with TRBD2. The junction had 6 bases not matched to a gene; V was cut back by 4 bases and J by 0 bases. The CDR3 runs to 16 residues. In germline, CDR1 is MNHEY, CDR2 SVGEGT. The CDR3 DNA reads TGTGCCAGCAGTTCCCTAGCGGCTAGCTCCTACAATGAGCAGTTCTTC. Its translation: CASSSLAASSYNEQFF.

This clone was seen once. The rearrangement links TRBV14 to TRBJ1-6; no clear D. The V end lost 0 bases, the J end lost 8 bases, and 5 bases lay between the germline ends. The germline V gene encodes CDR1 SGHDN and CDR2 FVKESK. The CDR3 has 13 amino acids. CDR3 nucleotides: TGTGCCAGCAGCCAAGAGCTCCATTCACCCCTCCACTTT. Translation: CASSQELHSPLHF.

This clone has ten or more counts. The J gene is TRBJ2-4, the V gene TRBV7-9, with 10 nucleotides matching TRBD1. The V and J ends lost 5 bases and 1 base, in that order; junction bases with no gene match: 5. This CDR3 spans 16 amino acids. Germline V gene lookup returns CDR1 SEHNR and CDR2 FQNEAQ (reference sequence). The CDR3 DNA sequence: TGTGCCAGCAGCACCCGACAGGGGGCGGCCAAAAACATTCAGTACTTC. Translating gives CASSTRQGAAKNIQYF.

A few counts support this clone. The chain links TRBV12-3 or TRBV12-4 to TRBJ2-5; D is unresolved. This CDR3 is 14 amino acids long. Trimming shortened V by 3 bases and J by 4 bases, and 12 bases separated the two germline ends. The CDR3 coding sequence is TGTGCCAGCAGTTTTGAGGATTTGGTAGAGACCCAGTACTTC. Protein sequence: CASSFEDLVETQYF.

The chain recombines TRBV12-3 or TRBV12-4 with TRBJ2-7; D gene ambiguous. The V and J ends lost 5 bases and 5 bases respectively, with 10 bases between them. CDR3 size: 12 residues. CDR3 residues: CASSLLSNEQYF. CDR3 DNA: TGTGCCAGCAGTCTACTGTCCAACGAGCAGTACTTC.

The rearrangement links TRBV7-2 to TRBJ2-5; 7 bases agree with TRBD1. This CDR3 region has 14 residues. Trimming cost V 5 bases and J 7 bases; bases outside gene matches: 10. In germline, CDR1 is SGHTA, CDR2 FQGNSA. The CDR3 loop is CASSANRGWWTQYF. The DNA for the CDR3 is TGTGCCAGCAGCGCGAACAGGGGCTGGTGGACCCAGTACTTC.

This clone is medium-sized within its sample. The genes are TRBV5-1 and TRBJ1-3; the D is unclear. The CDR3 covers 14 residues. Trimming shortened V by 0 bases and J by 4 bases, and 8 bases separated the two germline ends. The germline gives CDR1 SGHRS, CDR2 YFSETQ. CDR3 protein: CASSLEAEGNTIYF. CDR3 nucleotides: TGCGCCAGCAGCTTGGAGGCAGAAGGAAACACCATATATTTT.

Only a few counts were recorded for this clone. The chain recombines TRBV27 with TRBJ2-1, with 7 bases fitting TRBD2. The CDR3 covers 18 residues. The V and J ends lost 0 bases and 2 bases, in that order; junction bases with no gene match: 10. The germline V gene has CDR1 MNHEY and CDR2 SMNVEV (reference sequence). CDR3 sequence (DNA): TGTGCCAGCAGTTTATCCGGTTTAAGCGGGGCAACCTACAATGAGCAGTTCTTC. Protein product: CASSLSGLSGATYNEQFF.

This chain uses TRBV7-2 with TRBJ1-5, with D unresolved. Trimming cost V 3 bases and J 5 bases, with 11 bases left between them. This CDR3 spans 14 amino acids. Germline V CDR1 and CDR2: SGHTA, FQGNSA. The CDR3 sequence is CASSFKGRDQPQHF. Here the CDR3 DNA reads TGTGCCAGCAGCTTTAAGGGCCGAGATCAGCCCCAGCATTTT.

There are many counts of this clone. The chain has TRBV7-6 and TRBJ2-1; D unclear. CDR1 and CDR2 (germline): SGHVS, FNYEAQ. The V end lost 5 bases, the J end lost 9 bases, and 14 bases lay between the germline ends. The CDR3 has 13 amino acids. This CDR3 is CASSPIGVTEQFF. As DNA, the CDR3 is TGTGCCAGCAGCCCGATAGGAGTTACTGAGCAGTTCTTC.

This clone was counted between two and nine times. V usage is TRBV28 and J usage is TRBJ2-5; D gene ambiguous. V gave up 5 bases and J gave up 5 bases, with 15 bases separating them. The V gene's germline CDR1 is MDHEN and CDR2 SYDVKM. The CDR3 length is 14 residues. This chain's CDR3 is CASSADLRVETQYF. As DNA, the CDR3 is TGTGCCAGCAGTGCCGACCTACGTGTGGAGACCCAGTACTTC.

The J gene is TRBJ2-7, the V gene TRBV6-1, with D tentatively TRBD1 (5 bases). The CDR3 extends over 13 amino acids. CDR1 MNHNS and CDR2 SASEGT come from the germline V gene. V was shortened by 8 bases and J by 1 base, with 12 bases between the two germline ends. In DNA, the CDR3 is TGTGCCAGCTGGGGCCCAGGGTCCTACGAGCAGTACGTC. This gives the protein CASWGPGSYEQYV.

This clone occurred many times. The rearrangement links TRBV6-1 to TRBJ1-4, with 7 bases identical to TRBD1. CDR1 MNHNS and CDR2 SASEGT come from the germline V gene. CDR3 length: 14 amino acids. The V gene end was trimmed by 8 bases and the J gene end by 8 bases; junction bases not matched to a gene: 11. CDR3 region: CASGRDSDPEKLFF. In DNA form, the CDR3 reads TGTGCCAGCGGGCGGGACAGCGACCCAGAAAAACTGTTTTTT.

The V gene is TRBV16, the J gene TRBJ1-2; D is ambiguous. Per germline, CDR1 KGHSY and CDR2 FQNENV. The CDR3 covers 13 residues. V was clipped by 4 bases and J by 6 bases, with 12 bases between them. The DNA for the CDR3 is TGTGCCAGCAGCCTCAACATGTGCGATGGCTACACCTTC. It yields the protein CASSLNMCDGYTF.

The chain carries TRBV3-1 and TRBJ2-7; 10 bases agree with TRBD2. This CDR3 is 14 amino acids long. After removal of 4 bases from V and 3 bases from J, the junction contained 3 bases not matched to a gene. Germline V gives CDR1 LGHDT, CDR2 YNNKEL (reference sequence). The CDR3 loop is CASSPLAGVYEQYF. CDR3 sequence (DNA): TGTGCCAGCAGCCCGCTAGCGGGAGTCTACGAGCAGTACTTC.

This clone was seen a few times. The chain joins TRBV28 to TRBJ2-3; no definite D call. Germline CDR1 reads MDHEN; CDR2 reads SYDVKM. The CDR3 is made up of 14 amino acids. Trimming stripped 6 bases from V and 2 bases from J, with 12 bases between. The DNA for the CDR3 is TGTGCCAGCAGCAGGACGGGTAACACAGATACGCAGTATTTT. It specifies CASSRTGNTDTQYF.

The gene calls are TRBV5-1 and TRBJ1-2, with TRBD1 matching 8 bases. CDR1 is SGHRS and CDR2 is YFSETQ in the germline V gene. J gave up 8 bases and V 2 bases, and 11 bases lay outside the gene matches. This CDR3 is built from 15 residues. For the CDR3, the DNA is TGCGCCAGCAGCTTACGGGACAGGACCGTGGAAGGCTACACCTTC. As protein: CASSLRDRTVEGYTF.

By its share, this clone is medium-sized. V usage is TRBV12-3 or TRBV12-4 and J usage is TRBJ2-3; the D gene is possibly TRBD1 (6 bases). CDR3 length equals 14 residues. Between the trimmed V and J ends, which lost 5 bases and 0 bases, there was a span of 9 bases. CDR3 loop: CASSPGQSTDTQYF. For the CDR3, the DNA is TGTGCCAGCAGTCCAGGACAGAGCACAGATACGCAGTATTTT.

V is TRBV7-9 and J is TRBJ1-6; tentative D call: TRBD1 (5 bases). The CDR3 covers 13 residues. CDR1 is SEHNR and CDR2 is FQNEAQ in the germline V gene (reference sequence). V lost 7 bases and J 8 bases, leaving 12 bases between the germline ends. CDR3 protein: CASTMGGDSPLHF. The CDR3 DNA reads TGTGCCAGCACCATGGGGGGTGATTCACCCCTCCACTTT.

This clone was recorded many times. The CDR3 region is CSARDAGGGTGELFF. The CDR3 DNA is TGCAGTGCTAGAGATGCGGGGGGAGGCACCGGGGAGCTGTTTTTT. V usage is TRBV20-1 and J usage is TRBJ2-2, with TRBD2 matching 8 bases. Germline V lookup: CDR1 DFQATT, CDR2 SNEGSKA (reference sequence). CDR3 length: 15 amino acids. Trimming took 0 bases from V and 4 from J; bases not matched to a gene: 4.